Listed below are T cell receptor beta chains from one sample, sequenced in a study of blood T cell repertoires in COVID-19. Data came from immunoSEQ multiplex PCR; TCRdb stores just in-frame clones and leaves some out. This sample has about 260,000 clones; approximately 82% occur once, and the top ten carry 3.5% to 5.5%. The specimen sequenced was peripheral blood. All receptors derive from a man between 60 and 75 years old who had recovered from COVID-19. Each CDR3 is given with its conserved first and last residue. The D gene is left open where the match is weak. Not every row has a clone size; where given, it reads once, few, many or a size class.

17	.	TRBD2	TRBV27	TRBJ2-2	CASSLLGAGANTGELFF	TGTGCCAGCAGTTTACTAGGAGCGGGGGCAAACACCGGGGAGCTGTTTTTT
14	.	.	TRBV7-9	TRBJ2-7	CASSPRGSSYEQYF	TGTGCCAGCAGCCCCCGAGGGAGTTCCTACGAGCAGTACTTC
14	.	.	TRBV2	TRBJ1-6	CASKERGSAQPLHF	TGTGCCAGCAAGGAACGCGGGTCGGCCCAACCCCTCCACTTT
16	.	TRBD2	TRBV7-6	TRBJ2-3	CASSLGASGGTDTQYF	TGTGCCAGCAGCTTAGGAGCTAGCGGGGGAACAGATACGCAGTATTTT
15	few	.	TRBV5-1	TRBJ1-3	CASSTGSNTGNTIYF	TGCGCCAGCAGCACGGGGTCTAATACTGGAAACACCATATATTTT
13	few	.	TRBV6-1	TRBJ1-3	CASSDGVGNTIYF	TGTGCCAGCAGTGACGGGGTTGGAAACACCATATATTTT
16	.	TRBD1	TRBV27	TRBJ2-2	CASSLAWGQVTGELFF	TGTGCCAGCAGTTTGGCCTGGGGACAGGTCACCGGGGAGCTGTTTTTT
15	.	TRBD1	TRBV6-6	TRBJ1-5	CASSYPGQGSQPQHF	TGTGCCAGCAGTTACCCCGGACAGGGAAGCCAGCCCCAGCATTTT
15	.	TRBD1	TRBV30	TRBJ2-7	CAWSPQTGSSYEQYF	TGTGCCTGGAGTCCCCAGACAGGGAGCTCCTACGAGCAGTACTTC
13	.	.	TRBV7-9	TRBJ2-2	CASRPDGGGELFF	TGTGCCAGCAGACCTGACGGCGGCGGGGAGCTGTTTTTT
14	.	TRBD1	TRBV30	TRBJ1-6	CAWTTGTVSSPLHF	TGTGCCTGGACAACCGGGACAGTTAGTTCACCCCTCCACTTT
16	.	TRBD2	TRBV5-1	TRBJ2-5	CASSLELAGGIETQYF	TGCGCCAGCAGCTTGGAACTAGCGGGGGGGATCGAGACCCAGTACTTC
12	.	TRBD1	TRBV5-8	TRBJ1-2	CASSWTGEGYTF	TGTGCCAGCAGCTGGACAGGGGAAGGCTACACCTTC
13	few	.	TRBV7-9	TRBJ1-2	CASSPGQNYGYTF	TGTGCCAGCAGCCCCGGACAGAACTATGGCTACACCTTC
15	.	TRBD2	TRBV28	TRBJ2-5	CASSGAGTRQETQYF	TGTGCCAGCAGCGGGGCCGGGACTAGACAAGAGACCCAGTACTTC
14	.	.	TRBV11-2	TRBJ2-7	CASSPPAGAYEQYF	TGTGCCAGCAGCCCCCCTGCAGGTGCCTACGAGCAGTACTTC
15	.	TRBD2	TRBV2	TRBJ2-3	CASREEFRGADTQYF	TGTGCCAGCAGGGAGGAATTCCGGGGGGCAGATACGCAGTATTTT
16	few	TRBD1	TRBV19	TRBJ1-5	CASRTGEGIGNQPQHF	TGTGCCAGTAGAACAGGGGAAGGGATTGGAAATCAGCCCCAGCATTTT
14	.	TRBD1	TRBV6-5	TRBJ1-4	CASATGGAGEKLFF	TGTGCCAGCGCCACAGGGGGCGCGGGTGAAAAACTGTTTTTT
15	.	.	TRBV30	TRBJ1-2	CAWILQGRGWKGYTF	TGTGCCTGGATCCTCCAGGGCCGGGGGTGGAAAGGCTACACCTTC
15	.	.	TRBV11-2	TRBJ2-3	CASSFRAGSTDTQYF	TGTGCCAGCAGCTTTAGGGCGGGGAGCACAGATACGCAGTATTTT